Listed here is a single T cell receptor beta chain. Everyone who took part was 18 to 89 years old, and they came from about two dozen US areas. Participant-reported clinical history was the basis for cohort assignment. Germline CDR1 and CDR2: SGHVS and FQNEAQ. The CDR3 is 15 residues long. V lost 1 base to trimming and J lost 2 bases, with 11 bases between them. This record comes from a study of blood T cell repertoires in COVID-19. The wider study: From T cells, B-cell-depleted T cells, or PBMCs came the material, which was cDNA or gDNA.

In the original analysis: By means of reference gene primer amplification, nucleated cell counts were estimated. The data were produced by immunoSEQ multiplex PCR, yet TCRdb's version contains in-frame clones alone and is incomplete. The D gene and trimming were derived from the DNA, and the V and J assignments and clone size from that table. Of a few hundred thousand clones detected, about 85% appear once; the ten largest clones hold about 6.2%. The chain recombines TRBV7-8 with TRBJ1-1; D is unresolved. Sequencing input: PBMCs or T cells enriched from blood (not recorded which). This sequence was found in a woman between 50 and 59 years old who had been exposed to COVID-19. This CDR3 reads CASSLGRAANTEAFF. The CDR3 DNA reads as TGTGCCAGCAGCTTAGGGAGGGCAGCCAACACTGAAGCTTTCTTT.